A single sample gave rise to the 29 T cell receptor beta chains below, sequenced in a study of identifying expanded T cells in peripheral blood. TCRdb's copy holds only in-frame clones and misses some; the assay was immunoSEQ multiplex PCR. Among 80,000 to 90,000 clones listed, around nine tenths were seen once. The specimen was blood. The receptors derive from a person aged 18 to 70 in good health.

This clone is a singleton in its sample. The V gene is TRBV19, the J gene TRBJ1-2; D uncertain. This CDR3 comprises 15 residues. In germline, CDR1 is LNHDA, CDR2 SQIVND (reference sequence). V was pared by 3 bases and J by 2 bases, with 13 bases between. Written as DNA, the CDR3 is TGTGCCAGTAGTATTTATTCGAACAGCAACTATGGCTACACCTTC. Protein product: CASSIYSNSNYGYTF.

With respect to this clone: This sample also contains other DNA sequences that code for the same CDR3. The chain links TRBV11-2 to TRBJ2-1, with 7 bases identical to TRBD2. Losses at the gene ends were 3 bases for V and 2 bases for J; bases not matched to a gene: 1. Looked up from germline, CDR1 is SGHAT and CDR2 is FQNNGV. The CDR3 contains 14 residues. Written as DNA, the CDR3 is TGTGCCAGCAGCTTGGCGGGAGCCTACAATGAGCAGTTCTTC. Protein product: CASSLAGAYNEQFF.

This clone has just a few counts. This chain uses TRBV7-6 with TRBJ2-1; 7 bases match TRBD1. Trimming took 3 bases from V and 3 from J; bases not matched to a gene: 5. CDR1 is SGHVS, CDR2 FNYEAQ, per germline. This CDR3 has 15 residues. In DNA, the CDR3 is TGTGCCAGCAGCTTGGGATGGGACAGCTACAATGAGCAGTTCTTC. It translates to CASSLGWDSYNEQFF. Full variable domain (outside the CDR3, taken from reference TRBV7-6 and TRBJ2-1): GAGVSQSPRYKVTKRGQDVALRCDPISGHVSLYWYRQALGQGPEFLTYFNYEAQQDKSGLPNDRFSAERPEGSISTLTIQRTEQRDSAMYRCASSLGWDSYNEQFFGPGTRLTVL.

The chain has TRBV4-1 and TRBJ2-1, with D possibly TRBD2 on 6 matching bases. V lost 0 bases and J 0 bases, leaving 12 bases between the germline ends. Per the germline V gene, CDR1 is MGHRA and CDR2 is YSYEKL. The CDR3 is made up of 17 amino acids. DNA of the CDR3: TGCGCCAGCAGCCAAGAATGGGAGGCGGGCTCCTACAATGAGCAGTTCTTC. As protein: CASSQEWEAGSYNEQFF.

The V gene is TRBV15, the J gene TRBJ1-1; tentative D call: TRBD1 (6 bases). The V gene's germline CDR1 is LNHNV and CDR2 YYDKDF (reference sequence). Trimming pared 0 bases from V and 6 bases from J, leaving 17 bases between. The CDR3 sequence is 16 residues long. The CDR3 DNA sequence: TGTGCCACCAGCAGAGAGCTCCGACAGGTGAGGGCTGAAGCTTTCTTT. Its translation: CATSRELRQVRAEAFF.

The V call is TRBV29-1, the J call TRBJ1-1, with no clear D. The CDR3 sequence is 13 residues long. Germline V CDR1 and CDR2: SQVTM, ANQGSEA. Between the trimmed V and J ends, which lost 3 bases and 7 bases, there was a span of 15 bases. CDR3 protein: CSVEREGRFEAFF. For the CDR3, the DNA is TGCAGCGTTGAGAGGGAAGGAAGGTTTGAAGCTTTCTTT.

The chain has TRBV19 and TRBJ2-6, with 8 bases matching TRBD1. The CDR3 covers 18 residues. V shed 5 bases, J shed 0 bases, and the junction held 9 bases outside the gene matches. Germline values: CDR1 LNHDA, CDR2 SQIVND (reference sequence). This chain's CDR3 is CASSLTDRARSGANVLTF. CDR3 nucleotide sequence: TGTGCCAGTAGTCTAACGGACAGGGCCCGCTCTGGGGCCAACGTCCTGACTTTC.

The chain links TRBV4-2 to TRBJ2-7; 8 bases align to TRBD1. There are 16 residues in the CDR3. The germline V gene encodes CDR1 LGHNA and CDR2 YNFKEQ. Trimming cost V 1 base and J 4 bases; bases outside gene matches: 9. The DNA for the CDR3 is TGTGCCAGCAGCCAAGTAAGCACAGGGGGGAGGTACGAGCAGTACTTC. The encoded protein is CASSQVSTGGRYEQYF.

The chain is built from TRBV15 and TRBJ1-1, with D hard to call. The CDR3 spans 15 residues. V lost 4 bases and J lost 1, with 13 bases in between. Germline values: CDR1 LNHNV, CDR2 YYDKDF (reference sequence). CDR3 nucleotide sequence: TGTGCCACCAGCAAAAACCGGCAATCGAACACTGAAGCTTTCTTT. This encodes CATSKNRQSNTEAFF.

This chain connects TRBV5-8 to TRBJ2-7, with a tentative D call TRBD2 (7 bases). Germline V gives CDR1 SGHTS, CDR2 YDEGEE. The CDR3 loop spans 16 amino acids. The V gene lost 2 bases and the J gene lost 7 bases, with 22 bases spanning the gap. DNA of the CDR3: TGTGCCAGCAGCTTACCGGGGGGCGCGGGTCTTGGGGAGCAGTACTTC. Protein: CASSLPGGAGLGEQYF. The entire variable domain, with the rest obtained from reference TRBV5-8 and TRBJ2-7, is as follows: EAGVTQSPTHLIKTRGQQATLRCSPISGHTSVYWYQQALGLGLQFLLWYDEGEERNRGNFPPRFSGRQFPNYSSELNVNALELEDSALYLCASSLPGGAGLGEQYFGPGTRLTVT.

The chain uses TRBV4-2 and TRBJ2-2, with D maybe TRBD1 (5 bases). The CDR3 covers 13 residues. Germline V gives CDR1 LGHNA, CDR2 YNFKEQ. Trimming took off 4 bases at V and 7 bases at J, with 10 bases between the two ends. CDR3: CASSPNQGGELFF. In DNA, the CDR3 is TGTGCCAGCAGCCCTAACCAGGGCGGGGAGCTGTTTTTT.

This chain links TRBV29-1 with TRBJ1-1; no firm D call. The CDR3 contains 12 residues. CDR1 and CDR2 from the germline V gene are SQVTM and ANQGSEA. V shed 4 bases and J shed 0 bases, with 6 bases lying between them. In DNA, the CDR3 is TGCAGCGTTGTAAGACTGAACACTGAAGCTTTCTTT. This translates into CSVVRLNTEAFF.

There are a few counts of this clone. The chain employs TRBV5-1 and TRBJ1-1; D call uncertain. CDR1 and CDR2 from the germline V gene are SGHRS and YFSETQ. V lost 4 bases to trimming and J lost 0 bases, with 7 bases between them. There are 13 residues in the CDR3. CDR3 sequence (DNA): TGCGCCAGCAGCCCGGGAGTGAACACTGAAGCTTTCTTT. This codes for CASSPGVNTEAFF.

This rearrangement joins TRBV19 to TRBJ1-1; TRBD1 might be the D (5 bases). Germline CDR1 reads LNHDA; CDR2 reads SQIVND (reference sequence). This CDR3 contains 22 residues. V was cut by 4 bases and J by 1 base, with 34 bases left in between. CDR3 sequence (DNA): TGTGCCAGTAGTAAATCACTCCAGACAGCATGGATGGGGCCGGGGGGGAACACTGAAGCTTTCTTT. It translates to CASSKSLQTAWMGPGGNTEAFF.

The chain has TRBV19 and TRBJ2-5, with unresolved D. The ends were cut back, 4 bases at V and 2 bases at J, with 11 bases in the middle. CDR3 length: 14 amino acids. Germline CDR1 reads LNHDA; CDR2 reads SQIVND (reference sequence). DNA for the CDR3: TGTGCCAGTAGTACCCGGATCGCTCAAGAGACCCAGTACTTC. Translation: CASSTRIAQETQYF.

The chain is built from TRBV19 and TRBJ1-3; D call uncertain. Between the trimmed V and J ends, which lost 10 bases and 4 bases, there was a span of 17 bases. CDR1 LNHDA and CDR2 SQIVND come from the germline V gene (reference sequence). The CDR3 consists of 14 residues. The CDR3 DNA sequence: TGTGCCACGACGTGGGGAACATTAGGAAACACCATATATTTT. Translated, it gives CATTWGTLGNTIYF.

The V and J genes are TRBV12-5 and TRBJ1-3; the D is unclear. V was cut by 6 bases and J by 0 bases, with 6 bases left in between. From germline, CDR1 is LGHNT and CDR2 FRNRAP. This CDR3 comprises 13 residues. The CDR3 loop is CASGHPSGNTIYF. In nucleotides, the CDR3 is TGTGCTAGTGGCCATCCCTCTGGAAACACCATATATTTT.

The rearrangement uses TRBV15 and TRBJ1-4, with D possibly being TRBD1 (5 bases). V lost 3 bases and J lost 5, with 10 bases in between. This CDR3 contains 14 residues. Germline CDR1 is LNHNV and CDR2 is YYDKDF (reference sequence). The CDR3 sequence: CATSRRDGNEKLFF. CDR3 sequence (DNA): TGTGCCACCAGCAGGCGGGACGGGAATGAAAAACTGTTTTTT.

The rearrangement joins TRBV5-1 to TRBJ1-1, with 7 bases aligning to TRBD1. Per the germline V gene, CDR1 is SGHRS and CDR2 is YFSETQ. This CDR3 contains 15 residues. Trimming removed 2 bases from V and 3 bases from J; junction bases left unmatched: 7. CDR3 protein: CASSFRGGADTEAFF. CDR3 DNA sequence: TGCGCCAGCAGCTTCAGAGGGGGCGCGGACACTGAAGCTTTCTTT.

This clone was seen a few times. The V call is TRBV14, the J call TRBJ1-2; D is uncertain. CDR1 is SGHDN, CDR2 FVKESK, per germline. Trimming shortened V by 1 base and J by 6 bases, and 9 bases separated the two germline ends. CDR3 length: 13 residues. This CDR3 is CASSQVGMDGYTF. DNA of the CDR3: TGTGCCAGCAGCCAAGTTGGAATGGATGGCTACACCTTC. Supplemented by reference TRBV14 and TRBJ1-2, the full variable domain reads EAGVTQFPSHSVIEKGQTVTLRCDPISGHDNLYWYRRVMGKEIKFLLHFVKESKQDESGMPNNRFLAERTGGTYSTLKVQPAELEDSGVYFCASSQVGMDGYTFGSGTRLTVV.

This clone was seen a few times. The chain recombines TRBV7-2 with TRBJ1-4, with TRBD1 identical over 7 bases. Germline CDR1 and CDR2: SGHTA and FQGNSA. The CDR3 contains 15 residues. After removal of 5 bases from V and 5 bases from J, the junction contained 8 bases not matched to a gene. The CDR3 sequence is CASSASGTANEKLFF. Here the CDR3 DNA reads TGTGCCAGCAGCGCCTCCGGGACAGCCAATGAAAAACTGTTTTTT. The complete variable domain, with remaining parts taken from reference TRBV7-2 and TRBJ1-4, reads GAGVSQSPSNKVTEKGKDVELRCDPISGHTALYWYRQSLGQGLEFLIYFQGNSAPDKSGLPSDRFSAERTGGSVSTLTIQRTQQEDSAVYLCASSASGTANEKLFFGSGTQLSVL.

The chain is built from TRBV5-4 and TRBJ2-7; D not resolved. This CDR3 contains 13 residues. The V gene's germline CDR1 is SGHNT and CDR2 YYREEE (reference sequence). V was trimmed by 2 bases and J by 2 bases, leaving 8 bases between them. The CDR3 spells CASSFPAAYEQYF. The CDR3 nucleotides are TGTGCCAGCAGCTTTCCCGCGGCCTACGAGCAGTACTTC.

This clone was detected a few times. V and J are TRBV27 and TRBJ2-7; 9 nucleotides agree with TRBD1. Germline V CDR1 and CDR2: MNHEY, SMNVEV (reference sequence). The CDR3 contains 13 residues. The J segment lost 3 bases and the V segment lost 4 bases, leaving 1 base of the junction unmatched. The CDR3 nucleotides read TGTGCCAGCAGTTCGACAGGGGGCTACGAGCAGTACTTC. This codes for CASSSTGGYEQYF.

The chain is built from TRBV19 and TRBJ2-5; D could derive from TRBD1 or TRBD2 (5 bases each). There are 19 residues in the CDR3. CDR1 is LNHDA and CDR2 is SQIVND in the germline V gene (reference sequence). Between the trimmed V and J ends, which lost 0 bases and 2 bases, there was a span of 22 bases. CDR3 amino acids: CASSIDVEGMNKGQETQYF. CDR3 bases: TGTGCCAGTAGTATAGACGTAGAGGGCATGAATAAGGGGCAAGAGACCCAGTACTTC. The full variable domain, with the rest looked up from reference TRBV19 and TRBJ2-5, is DGGITQSPKYLFRKEGQNVTLSCEQNLNHDAMYWYRQDPGQGLRLIYYSQIVNDFQKGDIAEGYSVSREKKESFPLTVTSAQKNPTAFYLCASSIDVEGMNKGQETQYFGPGTRLLVL.

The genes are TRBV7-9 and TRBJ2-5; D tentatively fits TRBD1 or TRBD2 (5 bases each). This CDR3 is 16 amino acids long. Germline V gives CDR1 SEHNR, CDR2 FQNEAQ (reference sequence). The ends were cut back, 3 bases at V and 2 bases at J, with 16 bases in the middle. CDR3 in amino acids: CASSFYRRRGQETQYF. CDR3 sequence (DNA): TGTGCCAGCAGCTTTTACAGGCGGCGCGGGCAAGAGACCCAGTACTTC.

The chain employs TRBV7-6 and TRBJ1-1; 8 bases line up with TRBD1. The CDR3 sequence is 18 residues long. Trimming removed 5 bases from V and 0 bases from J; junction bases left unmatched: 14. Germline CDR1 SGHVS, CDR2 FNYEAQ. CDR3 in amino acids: CASSHLPGQDLMNTEAFF. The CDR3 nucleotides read TGTGCCAGCAGCCACCTTCCGGGACAGGATCTAATGAACACTGAAGCTTTCTTT. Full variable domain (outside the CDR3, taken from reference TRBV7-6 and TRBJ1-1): GAGVSQSPRYKVTKRGQDVALRCDPISGHVSLYWYRQALGQGPEFLTYFNYEAQQDKSGLPNDRFSAERPEGSISTLTIQRTEQRDSAMYRCASSHLPGQDLMNTEAFFGQGTRLTVV.

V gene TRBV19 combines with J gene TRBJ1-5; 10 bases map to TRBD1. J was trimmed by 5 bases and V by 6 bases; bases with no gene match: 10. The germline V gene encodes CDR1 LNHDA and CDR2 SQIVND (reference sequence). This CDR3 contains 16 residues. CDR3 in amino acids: CASSPWGTGDHQPQHF. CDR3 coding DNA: TGTGCCAGTAGCCCATGGGGGACAGGGGATCATCAGCCCCAGCATTTT.

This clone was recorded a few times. The DNA of the CDR3 is TGTGCCAGCAGCGCTGGGGGCTCCCTCGAAACGCAGTATTTT. Protein product: CASSAGGSLETQYF. The chain is built from TRBV5-4 and TRBJ2-3, with a tentative D call TRBD1 (6 bases). Per the germline V gene, CDR1 is SGHNT and CDR2 is YYREEE (reference sequence). The CDR3 runs to 14 residues. The V gene lost 4 bases and the J gene lost 9 bases, with 18 bases spanning the gap.

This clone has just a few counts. The CDR3 reads CASSLGDISGNTIYF. Here the CDR3 DNA reads TGCGCCAGCAGCTTGGGGGACATCTCTGGAAACACCATATATTTT. The chain employs TRBV5-1 and TRBJ1-3; a weak D match, TRBD1 (6 bases). The length of the CDR3 is 15 residues. The V gene's germline CDR1 is SGHRS and CDR2 YFSETQ. The V and J ends lost 0 bases and 0 bases respectively, with 7 bases between them.